This TCR beta chain was identified in a study of shared clonotypes between healthy human individuals. Study findings and constraints: Sharing across four donors was highest in naive CD4 (approximately 5%) and lowest in memory CD8 (0.4%).

TCRdb's table, derived via immunoSEQ multiplex PCR, lists solely in-frame clones and lacks some. The data show about 1,800,000 clones, about 95% seen once. Terminally differentiated effector memory CD45RA+ cells were excluded from the naive CD8 cells, which were CD45RO-negative and positively selected for CCR7. Points on this clone: Antigen: not known.

Germline trimming cut 4 bases from V and 3 bases from J; bases unmatched to any gene: 7. From germline, CDR1 is MNHEY and CDR2 SVGAGI. The CDR3 extends over 16 amino acids. The specimen sequenced was naive CD8+ T cells sorted from blood. The TCR originated in a man between 18 and 29 years old in good health. The chain combines TRBV6-5 with TRBJ2-1; TRBD1 agrees at 9 bases. CDR3 amino acids: CASSLTPGQGYNEQFF. For the CDR3, the DNA is TGTGCCAGCAGTTTGACACCGGGACAGGGCTACAATGAGCAGTTCTTC.